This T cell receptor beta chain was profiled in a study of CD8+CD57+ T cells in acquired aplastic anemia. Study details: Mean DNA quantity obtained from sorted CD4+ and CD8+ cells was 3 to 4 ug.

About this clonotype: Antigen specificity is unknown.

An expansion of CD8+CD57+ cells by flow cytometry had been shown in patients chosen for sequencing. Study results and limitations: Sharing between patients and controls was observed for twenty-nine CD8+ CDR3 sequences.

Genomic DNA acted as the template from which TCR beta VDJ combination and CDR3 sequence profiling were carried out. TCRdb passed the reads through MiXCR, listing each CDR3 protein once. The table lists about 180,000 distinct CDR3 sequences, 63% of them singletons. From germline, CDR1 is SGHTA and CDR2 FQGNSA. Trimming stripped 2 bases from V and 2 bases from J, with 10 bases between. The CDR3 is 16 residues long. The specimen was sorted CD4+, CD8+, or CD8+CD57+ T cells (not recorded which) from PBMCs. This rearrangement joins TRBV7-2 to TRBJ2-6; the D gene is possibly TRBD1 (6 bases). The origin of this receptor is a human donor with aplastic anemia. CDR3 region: CASSLTAGAGANVLTF. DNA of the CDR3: TGTGCCAGCAGCTTAACGGCAGGGGCTGGGGCCAACGTCCTGACTTTC. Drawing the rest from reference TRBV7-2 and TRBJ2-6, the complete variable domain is GAGVSQSPSNKVTEKGKDVELRCDPISGHTALYWYRQSLGQGLEFLIYFQGNSAPDKSGLPSDRFSAERTGGSVSTLTIQRTQQEDSAVYLCASSLTAGAGANVLTFGAGSRLTVL.